The clone carrying this TCR beta chain turned up a few times. The data originate from a study of blood T cells in healthy people across ages. Alongside a J-beta primer mix, a sample-barcoded 5' primer served in a second PCR lasting about 7 to 12 cycles. TCRdb ran MiXCR on the 5' RACE reads and lists one entry per CDR3 protein. This repertoire shows some 1.5 million distinct CDR3 sequences, 28% found once; its top ten account for 7.7%. The V gene end was trimmed by 4 bases and the J gene end by 8 bases; junction bases not matched to a gene: 11. This CDR3 comprises 15 residues. Germline CDR1 SGDLS, CDR2 YYNGEE.

V gene TRBV9 combines with J gene TRBJ2-1, with 8 bases matching TRBD2. Material: blood. This TCR was recovered from a woman aged 25 to 39 in good health. CDR3 region: CASSPTGTSNHEQFF. The CDR3 coding sequence is TGTGCCAGCAGCCCAACCGGGACTAGTAACCATGAGCAGTTCTTC.